Below, 17 T cell receptor beta chains from the same sample are listed, as sequenced in a study of type 1 regulatory T cells (dated by TCRdb to the early 2020s). Sequencing took place on an Illumina MiSeq. The public sequencing data were trimmed at Q25 with fastp and processed into clonotypes with MiXCR by TCRdb, which kept only in-frame beta chains. Rows with one shared CDR3 protein collapse into an entry with the most common genes and DNA. The sample profile shows 55,000 to 65,000 distinct CDR3 sequences; less than 70% of them were found once. 1.5% to 2% of the sample comes from the top ten. No antigen has been identified for these receptors. Sequenced: cultured non-Tr1 T cells, either the whole culture or a sorted T cell fraction (not recorded which). The sample's cell subset or site label, decoded: non-Tr1 population from the T-allo10 product. The receptors derive from a human donor in good health.

The chain links TRBV12-3 or TRBV12-4 to TRBJ2-1, with D unclear. Trimming left V 6 bases short and J 8 bases short, with 11 bases between. The CDR3 has 12 residues. The CDR3 DNA is TGTGCCAGCAGACCCCTCTCGGATGAGCAGTTCTTC. Amino acid sequence: CASRPLSDEQFF.

The chain recombines TRBV12-3 or TRBV12-4 with TRBJ2-2; D remains ambiguous. Trimming shortened V by 5 bases and J by 6 bases, and 13 bases separated the two germline ends. This CDR3 is 14 amino acids long. The CDR3 region has the DNA TGTGCCAGCAGTCCCCGACTTAACGCCGGGGAGCTGTTTTTT. This translates into CASSPRLNAGELFF.

The chain joins TRBV7-6 to TRBJ2-2, with a possible D match to TRBD2 (6 bases). The V gene lost 1 base and the J gene lost 6 bases, with 9 bases spanning the gap. Germline V CDR1 and CDR2: SGHVS, FNYEAQ. This CDR3 region has 14 residues. CDR3 loop: CASSLDSSAGELFF. The CDR3, as DNA: TGTGCCAGCAGCTTAGACTCTAGCGCCGGGGAGCTGTTTTTT.

The table lists this clonotype with a few counts. The chain couples TRBV12-3 or TRBV12-4 to TRBJ2-3; the D gene is possibly TRBD2 (5 bases). The CDR3 sequence is 15 residues long. V was pared by 7 bases and J by 1 base, with 15 bases between. The CDR3 region is CASTKSGSGTDTQYF. CDR3 bases: TGTGCCAGCACTAAAAGTGGGAGTGGCACAGATACGCAGTATTTT.

J is TRBJ2-4 and V is TRBV5-4, with TRBD2 matching over 8 bases. This CDR3 has 16 residues. V trimming: 1 base; J trimming: 6 bases; junction bases outside the gene matches: 9. The germline CDR1 and CDR2 sequences are SGHNT and YYREEE (reference sequence). This CDR3 reads CASSLTSGREINIQYF. DNA of the CDR3: TGTGCCAGCAGCTTGACCAGCGGGAGAGAAATAAACATTCAGTACTTC.

The chain recombines TRBV18 with TRBJ2-2, with 10 bases fitting TRBD2. This CDR3 contains 16 residues. Germline lookup yields CDR1 KGHSH and CDR2 LQKENI. Trimming removed 6 bases from V and 4 bases from J; junction bases left unmatched: 8. CDR3 region: CASSPSSGRPTGELFF. Here the CDR3 DNA reads TGTGCCAGCTCCCCAAGTAGCGGGAGGCCCACCGGGGAGCTGTTTTTT.

This clonotype was detected only a few times. The chain employs TRBV4-2 and TRBJ2-4; 9 bases agree with TRBD2. V trimming: 2 bases; J trimming: 6 bases; junction bases outside the gene matches: 5. Germline values: CDR1 LGHNA, CDR2 YNFKEQ. CDR3 size: 15 residues. CDR3 residues: CASSQNSGSGNIQYF. The CDR3 DNA sequence: TGTGCCAGCAGCCAAAATAGCGGGAGTGGAAACATTCAGTACTTC.

The chain combines TRBV2 with TRBJ1-2; 8 nucleotides match TRBD1. The CDR3 contains 14 residues. Per the germline V gene, CDR1 is SNHLY and CDR2 is FYNNEI. Trimming removed 4 bases from V and 4 bases from J; junction bases left unmatched: 5. The CDR3 loop reads CASSGAGGVYGYTF. In nucleotides, the CDR3 is TGTGCCAGCAGTGGGGCAGGGGGCGTCTATGGCTACACCTTC.

This clonotype was found a few times. V is TRBV20-1 and J is TRBJ2-7; D is ambiguous. The CDR3 sequence is 15 residues long. The V gene lost 6 bases and the J gene lost 0 bases, with 18 bases spanning the gap. The germline CDR1 and CDR2 sequences are DFQATT and SNEGSKA (reference sequence). In nucleotides, the CDR3 is TGCAGTGCCAGACTCCCGGCACACCGCTCCTACGAGCAGTACTTC. This codes for CSARLPAHRSYEQYF.

This clonotype was picked up a small number of times. The V call is TRBV10-3, the J call TRBJ1-2; possibly TRBD1 for D (6 bases). This CDR3 is 13 amino acids long. With 6 bases removed from V and 2 bases from J, the gap between germline ends came to 10 bases. Germline CDR1 is ENHRY and CDR2 is SYGVKD. The CDR3 reads CAISEDRNYGYTF. CDR3 coding DNA: TGTGCCATCAGCGAGGACAGAAACTATGGCTACACCTTC.

This clonotype was observed a single time. The chain uses TRBV7-8 and TRBJ2-1, with D possibly TRBD2 on 6 matching bases. The CDR3 has 15 residues. V dropped 4 bases and J dropped 8 bases, with 18 bases sitting between them. The V gene's germline CDR1 is SGHVS and CDR2 FQNEAQ. The CDR3 here is CASSYRDSEVDEQFF. CDR3 DNA sequence: TGTGCCAGCAGCTACCGGGACTCGGAAGTTGATGAGCAGTTCTTC.

The table lists this clonotype with a count of one. The V gene is TRBV29-1, the J gene TRBJ2-7; no definite D call. Per germline, CDR1 SQVTM and CDR2 ANQGSEA. The CDR3 spans 11 residues. V was shortened by 0 bases and J by 6 bases, with 6 bases between the two germline ends. CDR3 in amino acids: CSVEDTAEQYF. The CDR3 bases are TGCAGCGTTGAAGATACGGCCGAGCAGTACTTC.

The V and J genes are TRBV2 and TRBJ2-5; D gene unclear. CDR3 length: 11 amino acids. Trimming removed 7 bases at V and 4 bases at J, with 7 bases between. CDR1 and CDR2 from the germline V gene are SNHLY and FYNNEI. Written as DNA, the CDR3 is TGTGCCAGCACGCCCAGAGAGACCCAGTACTTC. This sequence encodes CASTPRETQYF.

The V and J genes are TRBV12-3 or TRBV12-4 and TRBJ2-7, with 10 bases that match TRBD1. V trimming: 5 bases; J trimming: 6 bases; junction bases outside the gene matches: 10. This CDR3 spans 15 amino acids. DNA for the CDR3: TGTGCCAGCAGTCCAACCACCGGGACAGGGGCCGAGCAGTACTTC. Amino acid sequence: CASSPTTGTGAEQYF.

The V call is TRBV18, the J call TRBJ2-2, with D hard to call. The germline CDR1 and CDR2 sequences are KGHSH and LQKENI. V lost 3 bases and J lost 0, with 8 bases in between. This CDR3 is built from 15 residues. CDR3 protein: CASSPSSANTGELFF. The DNA of the CDR3 is TGTGCCAGCTCACCCTCCTCGGCGAACACCGGGGAGCTGTTTTTT.

A note on this clonotype: The junction shows a germline mismatch at one end, possibly a read error. The chain recombines TRBV30 with TRBJ2-3; 10 positions agree with TRBD2. The V gene's germline CDR1 is GTSNPN and CDR2 SVGIG (reference sequence). The CDR3 extends over 14 amino acids. CDR3 sequence reads: CAWRGLAATDTQYF. DNA for the CDR3: TGTGCCTGGAGAGGACTAGCGGCAACAGATACACAGTATTTT.

V usage is TRBV24-1 and J usage is TRBJ2-1; 8 bases fit TRBD2. V gave up 4 bases and J gave up 6 bases; unmatched junction bases: 7. The germline gives CDR1 KGHDR, CDR2 SFDVKD. This CDR3 spans 15 amino acids. In DNA, the CDR3 is TGTGCCACCAGTGACTCCGGGACTAGTGTCAATGAGCAGTTCTTC. It yields the protein CATSDSGTSVNEQFF.